Following are 17 T cell receptor beta chains from one sample sequenced in a study of cytomegalovirus exposure and HLA in healthy donors. Use of 60 Vbeta and 13 Jbeta primers characterized the PCR. Sequencing used immunoSEQ multiplex PCR; TCRdb keeps in-frame clones, though not all of them. The sample lists over 250,000 clones, about 75% occurring once. Sequences were obtained from PBMCs. The receptor source for this set is a female donor in good health and CMV-seronegative.

The rearrangement links TRBV6-4 to TRBJ2-5; the match to TRBD2 covers 9 bases. The J call may be faulty, since TRBJ2-7 better matches the DNA end. The CDR3 loop spans 18 amino acids. Germline V gene lookup returns CDR1 MRHNA and CDR2 SNTAGT. The CDR3 region has the DNA TGTGCCAGCAGTGACTCGAATGGCGGGAGGGCGTCCTCCTACGAGCAGTACTTC. Protein: CASSDSNGGRASSYEQYF.

This clone was seen a handful of times. The rearrangement joins TRBV15 to TRBJ2-4, with 7 bases identical to TRBD2. J lost 2 bases, V lost 0 bases, and 4 bases had no gene match. The CDR3 sequence is 16 residues long. CDR1 and CDR2 from the germline V gene are LNHNV and YYDKDF (reference sequence). For the CDR3, the DNA is TGTGCCACCAGCAGAGAGGGCGGGAGTTCCAAAAACATTCAGTACTTC. It codes for CATSREGGSSKNIQYF.

This CDR3 is CSARDRGEQFF. CDR3 sequence (DNA): TGCAGTGCTAGAGATCGAGGTGAGCAGTTCTTC. This chain connects TRBV20-1 to TRBJ2-1; D is ambiguous. The V gene lost 0 bases and the J gene lost 9 bases, with 6 bases spanning the gap. CDR1 DFQATT and CDR2 SNEGSKA come from the germline V gene (reference sequence). CDR3 length equals 11 residues.

The rearrangement links TRBV6-5 to TRBJ2-5, with D maybe TRBD1 (6 bases). The germline gives CDR1 MNHEY, CDR2 SVGAGI. The ends were cut back, 4 bases at V and 5 bases at J, with 14 bases in the middle. The CDR3 totals 14 residues. The CDR3: CASSSLSDRETQYF. The DNA of the CDR3 is TGTGCCAGCAGTTCCCTCTCAGACAGGGAGACCCAGTACTTC.

This chain connects TRBV18 to TRBJ1-5; no clear D. The germline V gene encodes CDR1 KGHSH and CDR2 LQKENI. The CDR3 runs 13 residues. Trimming cost V 2 bases and J 7 bases, with 9 bases left between them. The CDR3 DNA is TGTGCCAGCTCACCAGGGAGTACCCAGCCCCAGCATTTT. It is translated as CASSPGSTQPQHF.

This clone was detected a few times. The rearrangement joins TRBV6-1 to TRBJ2-5; 7 nucleotides line up with TRBD1. V gave up 1 base and J gave up 3 bases; unmatched junction bases: 2. The CDR3 totals 14 residues. The germline gives CDR1 MNHNS, CDR2 SASEGT. In DNA form, the CDR3 reads TGTGCCAGCAGTGAAGACGGACAGGAAGAGACCCAGTACTTC. Translated: CASSEDGQEETQYF.

The chain links TRBV6-1 to TRBJ2-7; D gene uncertain. V lost 1 base, J lost 7 bases, and 14 bases lay in between. This CDR3 is built from 14 residues. Germline lookup yields CDR1 MNHNS and CDR2 SASEGT. The CDR3 sequence: CASSEGYSLVEQYF. The CDR3 DNA follows: TGTGCCAGCAGTGAAGGGTACAGCCTGGTGGAGCAGTACTTC.

This clone was counted between two and nine times. The rearrangement uses TRBV6-6 and TRBJ1-1; a possible D gene is TRBD1 (5 bases). V lost 8 bases, J lost 1 base, and 11 bases lay in between. Germline lookup yields CDR1 MNHNY and CDR2 SVGAGI (reference sequence). The CDR3 consists of 13 residues. The CDR3: CASGRDRNTEAFF. For the CDR3, the DNA is TGTGCCAGCGGGAGGGACCGGAACACTGAAGCTTTCTTT.

The genes are TRBV11-2 and TRBJ2-7; TRBD1 aligns across 9 bases. This CDR3 spans 13 amino acids. The V gene end was trimmed by 8 bases and the J gene end by 4 bases; junction bases not matched to a gene: 6. The germline CDR1 and CDR2 sequences are SGHAT and FQNNGV. The CDR3 nucleotides read TGTGCCAGCCGGACAGGGGATGGGTACGAGCAGTACTTC. Protein sequence: CASRTGDGYEQYF.

The rearrangement joins TRBV18 to TRBJ2-1, with 7 bases lining up with TRBD1. The V and J ends lost 4 bases and 3 bases, in that order; junction bases with no gene match: 3. The CDR3 loop spans 14 amino acids. Germline V gene data show CDR1 as KGHSH and CDR2 as LQKENI. The CDR3 DNA sequence: TGTGCCAGCTCACGACAGGGAAACTACAATGAGCAGTTCTTC. Translated, it gives CASSRQGNYNEQFF.

CDR3 sequence reads: CASSSAGGPNEQFF. Here the CDR3 DNA reads TGTGCCAGCAGCTCAGCGGGAGGGCCTAATGAGCAGTTCTTC. The rearrangement links TRBV7-2 to TRBJ2-1, with 10 positions matching TRBD2. Germline values: CDR1 SGHTA, CDR2 FQGNSA. The CDR3 runs to 14 residues. V lost 4 bases and J lost 7; bases outside the gene matches: 4.

The chain uses TRBV25-1 and TRBJ2-5, with TRBD2 as a possible D gene (6 bases). The J call may be in error: the DNA end matches TRBJ2-7 better. Germline CDR1 is MGHDK and CDR2 is SYGVNS. The CDR3 spans 15 residues. CDR3 sequence (DNA): TGTGCCAGCAGTGAATCGGGAGACTACTCCTACGAGCAGTACTTC. Residues: CASSESGDYSYEQYF.

V usage is TRBV28 and J usage is TRBJ2-3; 8 bases align to TRBD2. In germline, CDR1 is MDHEN, CDR2 SYDVKM. J gave up 0 bases and V 8 bases, and 7 bases lay outside the gene matches. The CDR3 loop spans 15 amino acids. Here the CDR3 reads CASPPLAGSTDTQYF. In nucleotides, the CDR3 is TGTGCCAGCCCCCCCCTAGCGGGCAGCACAGATACGCAGTATTTT. The complete variable domain, with remaining parts taken from reference TRBV28 and TRBJ2-3, reads DVKVTQSSRYLVKRTGEKVFLECVQDMDHENMFWYRQDPGLGLRLIYFSYDVKMKEKGDIPEGYSVSREKKERFSLILESASTNQTSMYLCASPPLAGSTDTQYFGPGTRLTVL.

For the CDR3, the DNA is TGTGCCAGTAGTAGAATCTTAGCGGGAGGGACGACAGATACGCAGTATTTT. It yields the protein CASSRILAGGTTDTQYF. This chain uses TRBV19 with TRBJ2-3; 11 nucleotides agree with TRBD2. This CDR3 has 17 residues. The V segment lost 4 bases and the J segment 3 bases; nucleotides outside the gene matches: 9. CDR1 and CDR2 (germline): LNHDA, SQIVND (reference sequence).

The chain is built from TRBV7-6 and TRBJ2-5; D not resolved. The germline V gene has CDR1 SGHVS and CDR2 FNYEAQ. V lost 4 bases to trimming and J lost 1 base, with 7 bases between them. This CDR3 region has 13 residues. CDR3 amino acids: CASSSRVQETQYF. CDR3 nucleotide sequence: TGTGCCAGCAGCTCCCGGGTCCAAGAGACCCAGTACTTC. The full variable domain, its missing parts supplied by reference TRBV7-6 and TRBJ2-5, is GAGVSQSPRYKVTKRGQDVALRCDPISGHVSLYWYRQALGQGPEFLTYFNYEAQQDKSGLPNDRFSAERPEGSISTLTIQRTEQRDSAMYRCASSSRVQETQYFGPGTRLLVL.

The chain employs TRBV27 and TRBJ1-1, with D unclear. CDR1 MNHEY and CDR2 SMNVEV come from the germline V gene (reference sequence). Trimming took off 2 bases at V and 0 bases at J, with 7 bases between the two ends. This CDR3 is 14 amino acids long. The CDR3 region has the DNA TGTGCCAGCAGTTTACATGGCTTGAACACTGAAGCTTTCTTT. Its translation is CASSLHGLNTEAFF.

V and J are TRBV9 and TRBJ2-5; the D is unclear. Germline V gives CDR1 SGDLS, CDR2 YYNGEE. V lost 0 bases to trimming and J lost 1 base, with 7 bases between them. This CDR3 contains 14 residues. The chain's CDR3 is CASSVDGFQETQYF. The CDR3 DNA reads TGTGCCAGCAGCGTAGATGGCTTCCAAGAGACCCAGTACTTC.